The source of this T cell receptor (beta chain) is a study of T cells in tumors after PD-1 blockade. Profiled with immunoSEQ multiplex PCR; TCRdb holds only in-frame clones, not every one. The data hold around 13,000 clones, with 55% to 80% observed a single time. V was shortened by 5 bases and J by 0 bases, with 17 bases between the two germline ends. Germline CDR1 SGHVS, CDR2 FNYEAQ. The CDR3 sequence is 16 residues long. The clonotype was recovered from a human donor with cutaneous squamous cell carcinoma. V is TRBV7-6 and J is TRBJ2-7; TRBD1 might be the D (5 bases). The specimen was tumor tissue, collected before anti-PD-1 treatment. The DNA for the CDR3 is TGTGCCAGCAGCCGGACGGACGGACAATTCTCCTACGAGCAGTACTTC. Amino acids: CASSRTDGQFSYEQYF.